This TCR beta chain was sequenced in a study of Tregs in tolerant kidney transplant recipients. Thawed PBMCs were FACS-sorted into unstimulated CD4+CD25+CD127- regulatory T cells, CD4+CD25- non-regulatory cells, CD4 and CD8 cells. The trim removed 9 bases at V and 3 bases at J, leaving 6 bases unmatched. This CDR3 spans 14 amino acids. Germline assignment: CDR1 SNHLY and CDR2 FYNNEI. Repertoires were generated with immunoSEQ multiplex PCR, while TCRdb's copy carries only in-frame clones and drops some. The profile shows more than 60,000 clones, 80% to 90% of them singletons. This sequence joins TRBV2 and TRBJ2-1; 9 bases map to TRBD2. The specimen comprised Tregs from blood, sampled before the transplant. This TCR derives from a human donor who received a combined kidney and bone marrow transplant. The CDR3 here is CASSRLAVYNEQFF. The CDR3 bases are TGTGCCAGTAGTCGACTAGCGGTCTACAATGAGCAGTTCTTC.